This TCR beta chain was sequenced during a study of blood T cell repertoires in COVID-19. The V end was cut by 5 bases, the J end by 4 bases, with 9 bases between. Germline CDR1 is SGHTA and CDR2 is FQGNSA. The length of the CDR3 is 13 residues. The table came from immunoSEQ multiplex PCR; TCRdb's copy has only in-frame clones and leaves some out. The data show 300,000 to 400,000 clones, roughly 90% seen once. Before they entered the study, exposed participants had met a COVID-19 case within 2 weeks. Sequencing was carried out using PBMCs or T cells enriched from blood (not recorded which). The clonotype comes from a woman aged 30 to 39 who had been exposed to COVID-19. The chain combines TRBV7-2 with TRBJ1-5, with D possibly matching TRBD1 (6 bases). CDR3 nucleotides: TGTGCCAGCAGCCCAGGACAGAATCAGCCCCAGCATTTT. Protein: CASSPGQNQPQHF.